The text below deals with one T cell receptor (beta chain). Its antigen is not identified. PCR was performed a second time for roughly 6 to 12 cycles using a sample-barcoded 5' primer and a J-beta primer mix. Per sample, CDR3-containing paired-end reads numbered at least 2.5 million. MiXCR was run by TCRdb on the 5' RACE reads, yielding one entry per CDR3 protein. The sample lists about 1,600,000 distinct CDR3 sequences, about 40% seen once, with 7% to 9.5% in the top ten. Germline CDR1 is DFQATT and CDR2 is SNEGSKA (reference sequence). Trimming removed 1 base at V and 4 bases at J, with 16 bases between. This CDR3 region has 16 residues. The data derive from a study of blood T cells in healthy people across ages. Notes on the study in general: Naive CD4+ cells and diversity were both higher in long-lived donors than in aged donors.

This chain uses TRBV20-1 with TRBJ1-4; D unclear. The clonotype comes from a woman younger than 30 in good health. Sequencing used blood. CDR3 DNA sequence: TGCAGTGCTAGAGCTGGAAAGGCAGCCCTTAATGAAAAACTGTTTTTT. It specifies CSARAGKAALNEKLFF.